The 27 T cell receptor beta chains given below trace back to one sample, sequenced in a study of CD8+ T cells in alopecia areata. Treatment specified: oral pan-JAK inhibitor, 5-10 mg twice daily. TCR sequencing used cDNA made by reverse transcription of extracted RNA. Assay used: immunoSEQ multiplex PCR; TCRdb lists only in-frame clones, some missing. The sample yields approximately 170,000 clones, approximately 60% seen once. The material sequenced was CD4+ T cells sorted from blood, taken at week 4, from a patient treated with tofacitinib. Every receptor here comes from a human donor with alopecia areata.

The chain uses TRBV30 and TRBJ1-1, with D perhaps matching TRBD1 (5 bases). Looked up from germline, CDR1 is GTSNPN and CDR2 is SVGIG (reference sequence). Trimming cost V 0 bases and J 4 bases, with 12 bases left between them. CDR3 length: 14 residues. This CDR3 is CAWSVQVGSTEAFF. The CDR3, as DNA: TGTGCCTGGAGTGTACAGGTTGGGTCCACTGAAGCTTTCTTT.

This chain uses TRBV7-3 with TRBJ2-7, with 7 bases that match TRBD1. J gave up 4 bases and V 6 bases, and 12 bases lay outside the gene matches. Germline CDR1 SGHTA, CDR2 FQGTGA. The CDR3 extends over 15 amino acids. CDR3 sequence: CASSFRDRALYEQYF. The CDR3 nucleotides are TGTGCCAGCAGTTTCCGTGACAGGGCGTTATACGAGCAGTACTTC.

The rearrangement joins TRBV29-1 to TRBJ2-5; a possible D gene is TRBD1 (5 bases). Trimming stripped 7 bases from V and 1 base from J, with 7 bases between. CDR1 is SQVTM, CDR2 ANQGSEA, per germline. The CDR3 extends over 11 amino acids. For the CDR3, the DNA is TGCAGCGGGGGCTTCCAAGAGACCCAGTACTTC. Amino acids: CSGGFQETQYF.

This chain connects TRBV19 to TRBJ2-5, with 9 bases that match TRBD2. The V segment lost 7 bases and the J segment 6 bases; nucleotides outside the gene matches: 9. Germline CDR1 LNHDA, CDR2 SQIVND (reference sequence). This CDR3 has 14 residues. The CDR3 DNA reads TGTGCCAGTAATGGGGGACTAGCTTCGAAGACCCAGTACTTC. Amino acids: CASNGGLASKTQYF.

The chain carries TRBV5-1 and TRBJ2-1, with D tentatively TRBD1 (5 bases). The CDR3 runs 16 residues. CDR1 and CDR2 from the germline V gene are SGHRS and YFSETQ. Deletions cut 4 bases from V and 2 bases from J, with 16 bases between. The DNA of the CDR3 is TGCGCCAGCAGCCCCTGGGGCGGCGAGCCCTACAATGAGCAGTTCTTC. It specifies CASSPWGGEPYNEQFF.

The V call is TRBV30, the J call TRBJ2-5; a weak D match, TRBD1 (5 bases). This CDR3 has 16 residues. Germline V gene sequence: CDR1 GTSNPN, CDR2 SVGIG (reference sequence). V gave up 0 bases and J gave up 5 bases, with 19 bases separating them. CDR3 nucleotides: TGTGCCTGGAGTGTTTCGTTTTCGACAGCTCGGGAGACCCAGTACTTC. Translated: CAWSVSFSTARETQYF.

The gene calls are TRBV19 and TRBJ2-7; the D call may be TRBD1 or TRBD2 (5 bases each). The germline V and J ends were trimmed by 5 bases and 4 bases, with 12 bases remaining between them. The germline V gene encodes CDR1 LNHDA and CDR2 SQIVND (reference sequence). The CDR3 loop spans 13 amino acids. CDR3 region: CASSPGQAYEQYF. The CDR3 DNA reads TGTGCCAGTAGTCCGGGGCAGGCATACGAGCAGTACTTC.

V usage is TRBV2 and J usage is TRBJ2-2, with 7 nucleotides matching TRBD2. V lost 4 bases and J lost 5; bases outside the gene matches: 7. CDR3 length equals 15 residues. Germline assignment: CDR1 SNHLY and CDR2 FYNNEI. The CDR3 protein is CASSVAGVGTGELFF. The CDR3 region has the DNA TGTGCCAGCAGTGTGGCGGGAGTGGGAACCGGGGAGCTGTTTTTT. Full variable domain (rest looked up from reference TRBV2 and TRBJ2-2): EPEVTQTPSHQVTQMGQEVILRCVPISNHLYFYWYRQILGQKVEFLVSFYNNEISEKSEIFDDQFSVERPDGSNFTLKIRSTKLEDSAMYFCASSVAGVGTGELFFGEGSRLTVL.

This chain joins TRBV2 and TRBJ2-7; D is unclear. The germline V gene encodes CDR1 SNHLY and CDR2 FYNNEI. The V end was cut by 5 bases, the J end by 2 bases, with 4 bases between. The CDR3 is made up of 11 amino acids. The CDR3 DNA is TGTGCCAGCAGTCGCGCCTACGAGCAGTACTTC. Translating it yields CASSRAYEQYF.

The rearrangement joins TRBV18 to TRBJ2-3; possibly TRBD2 for D (5 bases). Trimming took 1 base from V and 5 from J, leaving 13 bases between them. The CDR3 has 15 residues. In germline, CDR1 is KGHSH, CDR2 LQKENI. The CDR3 nucleotides read TGTGCCAGCTCACCACGGACTGCCTCCGGAGATACGCAGTATTTT. As protein: CASSPRTASGDTQYF. Based on the CDR3 plus reference TRBV18 and TRBJ2-3, the full variable domain is NAGVMQNPRHLVRRRGQEARLRCSPMKGHSHVYWYRQLPEEGLKFMVYLQKENIIDESGMPKERFSAEFPKEGPSILRIQQVVRGDSAAYFCASSPRTASGDTQYFGPGTRLTVL.

This sequence joins TRBV30 and TRBJ2-1; possible D gene TRBD2, 6 bases. Per the germline V gene, CDR1 is GTSNPN and CDR2 is SVGIG (reference sequence). The germline V and J ends were trimmed by 2 bases and 0 bases, with 11 bases remaining between them. The length of the CDR3 is 15 residues. Here the CDR3 DNA reads TGTGCCTGGAGTTTCATAGCGGTCTCCTACAATGAGCAGTTCTTC. Encoded protein: CAWSFIAVSYNEQFF. Supplemented by reference TRBV30 and TRBJ2-1, the full variable domain reads SQTIHQWPATLVQPVGSPLSLECTVEGTSNPNLYWYRQAAGRGLQLLFYSVGIGQISSEVPQNLSASRPQDRQFILSSKKLLLSDSGFYLCAWSFIAVSYNEQFFGPGTRLTVL.

V is TRBV29-1 and J is TRBJ2-6, with 8 positions matching TRBD2. Germline lookup yields CDR1 SQVTM and CDR2 ANQGSEA. The CDR3 runs to 14 residues. Germline trimming cut 6 bases from V and 3 bases from J; bases unmatched to any gene: 4. The CDR3 here is CSVGGGFGANVLTF. The CDR3 nucleotides are TGCAGCGTGGGCGGGGGGTTTGGGGCCAACGTCCTGACTTTC.

The chain has TRBV14 and TRBJ2-7; the match to TRBD2 covers 10 bases. Losses at the gene ends were 6 bases for V and 2 bases for J; bases not matched to a gene: 4. Looked up from germline, CDR1 is SGHDN and CDR2 is FVKESK. The CDR3 has 14 amino acids. The CDR3 bases are TGTGCCAGCAGTAGCGGGAGGCCCACCTACGAGCAGTACTTC. This gives the protein CASSSGRPTYEQYF.

The J gene is TRBJ2-2, the V gene TRBV5-1; 8 nucleotides agree with TRBD2. The germline gives CDR1 SGHRS, CDR2 YFSETQ. Trimming took 1 base from V and 5 from J; bases not matched to a gene: 4. CDR3 length: 15 amino acids. CDR3 DNA: TGCGCCAGCAGCTTGCCCCTAGCGGGTACCGGGGAGCTGTTTTTT. Translated, it gives CASSLPLAGTGELFF.

The chain joins TRBV29-1 to TRBJ2-3, with D possibly TRBD1 on 5 matching bases. CDR1 is SQVTM and CDR2 is ANQGSEA in the germline V gene. Between the trimmed V and J ends, which lost 8 bases and 6 bases, there was a span of 21 bases. This CDR3 region has 14 residues. The CDR3 is CSLVSGARSDTQYF. The CDR3 nucleotides read TGCAGCCTCGTTTCTGGGGCTAGATCGGATACGCAGTATTTT.

V gene TRBV7-3 combines with J gene TRBJ2-3; D may be TRBD1 (5 bases). Trimming removed 2 bases from V and 9 bases from J, with 12 bases in between. This CDR3 comprises 13 residues. Germline V gene data show CDR1 as SGHTA and CDR2 as FQGTGA. CDR3 coding DNA: TGTGCCAGCAGCTTAGCGCAGGGCCAGACGCAGTATTTT. This encodes CASSLAQGQTQYF.

This chain uses TRBV23-1 with TRBJ2-4; no clear D gene. TRBV23-1 is an ORF, with its function uncertain. This CDR3 is 12 amino acids long. CDR3 DNA: TGCGCAGGGCCGGACCTAAAAAACATTCAGTACTTC. Amino acid sequence: CAGPDLKNIQYF.

The genes are TRBV5-1 and TRBJ2-7; D gene unclear. CDR1 is SGHRS, CDR2 YFSETQ, per germline. V dropped 3 bases and J dropped 5 bases, with 9 bases sitting between them. The CDR3 runs 12 residues. The CDR3 reads CASSYQSHEQYF. For the CDR3, the DNA is TGCGCCAGCAGCTACCAGTCCCACGAGCAGTACTTC.

The chain combines TRBV5-1 with TRBJ2-3, with D uncertain. From germline, CDR1 is SGHRS and CDR2 YFSETQ. The CDR3 is 14 residues long. The V and J ends lost 0 bases and 0 bases respectively, with 5 bases between them. The CDR3 DNA sequence: TGCGCCAGCAGCTTGGCTGCTAGCACAGATACGCAGTATTTT. The encoded protein is CASSLAASTDTQYF.

The chain combines TRBV18 with TRBJ1-1; no clear D gene. Per the germline V gene, CDR1 is KGHSH and CDR2 is LQKENI. The CDR3 totals 14 residues. V lost 3 bases to trimming and J lost 0 bases, with 8 bases between them. The CDR3 sequence is CASSPRQLNTEAFF. CDR3 nucleotides: TGTGCCAGCTCACCTAGGCAATTGAACACTGAAGCTTTCTTT.

This clone was recorded once. This chain joins TRBV25-1 and TRBJ2-7; D unresolved. The V end was cut by 3 bases, the J end by 3 bases, with 12 bases between. The CDR3 contains 14 residues. CDR1 and CDR2 (germline): MGHDK, SYGVNS. The CDR3 bases are TGTGCCAGCAGTGATCGAAAGGGAAACTACGAGCAGTACTTC. Its translation: CASSDRKGNYEQYF.

The chain employs TRBV7-2 and TRBJ2-7, with D possibly being TRBD1 (6 bases). This CDR3 contains 14 residues. V lost 2 bases, J lost 5 bases, and 13 bases lay in between. Germline CDR1 reads SGHTA; CDR2 reads FQGNSA. CDR3 protein: CASSLSQGIHEQYF. The DNA for the CDR3 is TGTGCCAGCAGCTTATCACAGGGTATCCACGAGCAGTACTTC.

The chain couples TRBV7-6 to TRBJ1-1; D is ambiguous. Germline CDR1 reads SGHVS; CDR2 reads FNYEAQ. CDR3 length: 13 amino acids. The ends were cut back, 0 bases at V and 3 bases at J, with 5 bases in the middle. The CDR3 spells CASSLAGYTEAFF. The CDR3 DNA is TGTGCCAGCAGCTTAGCAGGGTACACTGAAGCTTTCTTT.

The rearrangement links TRBV5-1 to TRBJ1-2, with D perhaps matching TRBD1 (6 bases). Germline loops: CDR1 SGHRS, CDR2 YFSETQ. The CDR3 consists of 15 residues. Trimming stripped 0 bases from V and 4 bases from J, with 13 bases between. The CDR3 region is CASSLGTAASYGYTF. Here the CDR3 DNA reads TGCGCCAGCAGCTTGGGGACAGCCGCTTCCTATGGCTACACCTTC.

The V call is TRBV15, the J call TRBJ2-5; 8 nucleotides line up with TRBD1. Germline assignment: CDR1 LNHNV and CDR2 YYDKDF (reference sequence). The CDR3 spans 16 residues. V was pared by 0 bases and J by 5 bases, with 8 bases of the junction left unmatched. The CDR3 spells CATSRDQARGQETQYF. CDR3 sequence (DNA): TGTGCCACCAGCAGAGATCAGGCCAGGGGGCAGGAGACCCAGTACTTC.

The CDR3 coding sequence is TGCGCCAGCAGCTTGAGAACTAGCGGGAGTCGGGGGGAGCTGTTTTTT. Its protein is CASSLRTSGSRGELFF. This sequence joins TRBV5-1 and TRBJ2-2; 11 bases fit TRBD2. With 1 base clipped from V and 8 bases from J, the junction kept 7 bases outside the gene matches. This CDR3 comprises 16 residues. Germline lookup yields CDR1 SGHRS and CDR2 YFSETQ. The entire variable domain, with the rest obtained from reference TRBV5-1 and TRBJ2-2, is as follows: KAGVTQTPRYLIKTRGQQVTLSCSPISGHRSVSWYQQTPGQGLQFLFEYFSETQRNKGNFPGRFSGRQFSNSRSEMNVSTLELGDSALYLCASSLRTSGSRGELFFGEGSRLTVL.

CDR3 sequence reads: CASSVALGNYNEQFF. CDR3 nucleotides: TGTGCCAGCAGCGTAGCACTAGGGAACTACAATGAGCAGTTCTTC. The chain recombines TRBV9 with TRBJ2-1; tentatively, D is TRBD2 (5 bases). The CDR3 runs to 15 residues. Germline V gene sequence: CDR1 SGDLS, CDR2 YYNGEE. V was cut by 0 bases and J by 3 bases, with 10 bases left in between.